This T cell receptor (beta chain) derives from a study of post-analysis software for immune sequencing data. Every TCR beta cDNA library bore unique molecular identifiers. The T cell input of about 1 to 10 million gave about half a million cDNA molecules. MiXCR, run by TCRdb on the PCR reads, gives a single entry per CDR3 protein. Of about half a million distinct CDR3 sequences in the sample, approximately 46% were seen once. Sequences were obtained from blood. The clonotype was recovered from a girl aged 5-17 years with multiple sclerosis.

The CDR3 DNA reads TGCGCCAGCAGCCAAGTAGAAGGGGTTAGTGCTAATGAAAAACTGTTTTTT. Translated: CASSQVEGVSANEKLFF. V is TRBV4-1 and J is TRBJ1-4; a possible D gene is TRBD1 (5 bases). The germline V gene has CDR1 MGHRA and CDR2 YSYEKL. Trimming stripped 1 base from V and 3 bases from J, with 15 bases between. This CDR3 comprises 17 residues.